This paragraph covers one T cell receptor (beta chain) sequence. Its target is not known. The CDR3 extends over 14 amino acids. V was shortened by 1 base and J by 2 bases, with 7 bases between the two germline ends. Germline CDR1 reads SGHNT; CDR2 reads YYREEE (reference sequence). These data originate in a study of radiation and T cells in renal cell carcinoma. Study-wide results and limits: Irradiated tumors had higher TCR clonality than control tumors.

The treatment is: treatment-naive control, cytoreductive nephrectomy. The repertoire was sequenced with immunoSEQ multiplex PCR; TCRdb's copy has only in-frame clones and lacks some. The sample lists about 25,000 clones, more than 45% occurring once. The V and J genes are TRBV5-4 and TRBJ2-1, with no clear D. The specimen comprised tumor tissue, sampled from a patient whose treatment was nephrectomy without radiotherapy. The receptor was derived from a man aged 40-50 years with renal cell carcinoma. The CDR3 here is CASSLPATYNEQFF. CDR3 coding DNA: TGTGCCAGCAGCTTGCCAGCAACCTACAATGAGCAGTTCTTC.